Below are 30 T cell receptor beta chains sequenced from a single sample in a study of T cell changes during pregnancy in multiple sclerosis. The assay was immunoSEQ multiplex PCR, and TCRdb's table has in-frame clones only and misses some. The repertoire consists of fewer than 45,000 clones, with 88% occurring once and the leading ten covering more than 5.5%. The sample was CD8+ T cells from peripheral blood mononuclear cells, taken in the third trimester of pregnancy. The receptors derive from a female donor with multiple sclerosis, enrolled in a pregnancy study.

The genes are TRBV13 and TRBJ1-2, with D possibly TRBD1 on 6 matching bases. V gave up 4 bases and J gave up 5 bases, with 14 bases separating them. The length of the CDR3 is 14 residues. The V gene's germline CDR1 is PRHDT and CDR2 FYEKMQ (reference sequence). For the CDR3, the DNA is TGTGCCAGCAGCTCACTACAGGGAAGGTATGGCTACACCTTC. This translates into CASSSLQGRYGYTF.

The CDR3 region is CASKDGGGYTEAFF. DNA of the CDR3: TGTGCCAGTAAAGATGGAGGGGGCTACACTGAAGCTTTCTTT. The chain is built from TRBV19 and TRBJ1-1; 7 nucleotides match TRBD1. The ends lost 7 bases at V and 3 bases at J; junction bases unmatched: 8. The germline gives CDR1 LNHDA, CDR2 SQIVND (reference sequence). The CDR3 sequence is 14 residues long.

The chain joins TRBV4-1 to TRBJ2-7; 8 bases agree with TRBD1. This CDR3 is built from 16 residues. Per germline, CDR1 MGHRA and CDR2 YSYEKL. The junction had 5 bases not matched to a gene; V was cut back by 0 bases and J by 1 base. Written as DNA, the CDR3 is TGCGCCAGCAGCCAAGACCAGTGGACAGGGTCCTACGAGCAGTACTTC. It encodes CASSQDQWTGSYEQYF.

This rearrangement joins TRBV7-8 to TRBJ1-5, with D possibly TRBD1 on 5 matching bases. This CDR3 contains 15 residues. Trimming cost V 1 base and J 5 bases, with 12 bases left between them. Looked up from germline, CDR1 is SGHVS and CDR2 is FQNEAQ. The CDR3 DNA reads TGTGCCAGCAGCTTAGACCCAGGGCCCTATCAGCCCCAGCATTTT. Protein product: CASSLDPGPYQPQHF. Variable domain in full (rest from reference TRBV7-8 and TRBJ1-5): GAGVSQSPRYKVAKRGQDVALRCDPISGHVSLFWYQQALGQGPEFLTYFQNEAQLDKSGLPSDRFFAERPEGSVSTLKIQRTQQEDSAVYLCASSLDPGPYQPQHFGDGTRLSIL.

The J gene is TRBJ1-2, the V gene TRBV7-9; 7 bases are shared with TRBD1. Per germline, CDR1 SEHNR and CDR2 FQNEAQ (reference sequence). The CDR3 length is 12 residues. The CDR3 sequence: CAGQGVNYGYTF. The CDR3 DNA reads as TGTGCGGGGCAGGGGGTTAACTATGGCTACACCTTC.

J is TRBJ1-1 and V is TRBV19; D unclear. The V gene lost 3 bases and the J gene lost 3 bases, with 17 bases spanning the gap. This CDR3 has 16 residues. Germline loops: CDR1 LNHDA, CDR2 SQIVND (reference sequence). CDR3 residues: CASSMSLGVGDTEAFF. The CDR3 nucleotides read TGTGCCAGTAGTATGAGTTTGGGAGTCGGGGACACTGAAGCTTTCTTT.

This rearrangement joins TRBV19 to TRBJ2-7; possible D gene TRBD1, 6 bases. The germline V and J ends were trimmed by 6 bases and 2 bases, with 14 bases remaining between them. The CDR3 consists of 14 residues. CDR1 LNHDA and CDR2 SQIVND come from the germline V gene (reference sequence). The CDR3: CASSIQGLPYEQYF. The CDR3 DNA is TGTGCCAGTAGCATACAGGGATTACCCTACGAGCAGTACTTC.

This rearrangement joins TRBV11-3 to TRBJ2-7, with a possible D match to TRBD2 (6 bases). V gave up 2 bases and J gave up 0 bases, with 17 bases separating them. From germline, CDR1 is SGHNT and CDR2 YENEEA. The CDR3 contains 17 residues. The CDR3 DNA sequence: TGTGCCAGCAGCTTACCCCACGGGACTTGGAGCTCCTACGAGCAGTACTTC. This sequence encodes CASSLPHGTWSSYEQYF.

This chain connects TRBV11-2 to TRBJ2-1; possible D gene TRBD2, 7 bases. Between the trimmed V and J ends, which lost 1 base and 5 bases, there was a span of 15 bases. CDR3 length: 16 residues. Germline assignment: CDR1 SGHAT and CDR2 FQNNGV. The CDR3 spells CASSLGAGAKDNEQFF. The CDR3 DNA is TGTGCCAGCAGCTTAGGGGCGGGGGCTAAGGACAATGAGCAGTTCTTC.

This chain links TRBV5-1 with TRBJ2-3, with 13 bases identical to TRBD2. Germline lookup yields CDR1 SGHRS and CDR2 YFSETQ. The CDR3 is made up of 16 amino acids. V lost 4 bases, J lost 2 bases, and 4 bases stayed unmatched. Here the CDR3 reads CASSQTSGGLTDTQYF. The DNA for the CDR3 is TGCGCCAGCAGCCAGACTAGCGGGGGGCTCACAGATACGCAGTATTTT.

V is TRBV28 and J is TRBJ2-3; 8 bases map to TRBD1. V dropped 6 bases and J dropped 0; count of bases not matched to a gene: 2. The CDR3 is 14 amino acids. Per the germline V gene, CDR1 is MDHEN and CDR2 is SYDVKM. CDR3 amino acids: CASRQGASTDTQYF. CDR3 in DNA: TGTGCCAGCAGGCAGGGGGCAAGCACAGATACGCAGTATTTT.

The chain recombines TRBV7-8 with TRBJ2-7; 12 bases are a match to TRBD2. CDR3 length equals 16 residues. Trimming removed 5 bases from V and 1 base from J; junction bases left unmatched: 6. CDR1 is SGHVS, CDR2 FQNEAQ, per germline. The CDR3 loop reads CASSPTTSGGSYEQYF. The CDR3 DNA sequence: TGTGCCAGCAGCCCGACGACTAGCGGGGGATCCTACGAGCAGTACTTC.

This sequence joins TRBV7-2 and TRBJ1-3; D is undetermined. Germline assignment: CDR1 SGHTA and CDR2 FQGNSA. The CDR3 loop spans 15 amino acids. The V end lost 1 base, the J end lost 4 bases, and 11 bases lay between the germline ends. The CDR3 here is CASSLDEDSGNTIYF. The CDR3 nucleotides read TGTGCCAGCAGCTTAGACGAGGACTCGGGAAACACCATATATTTT.

The chain carries TRBV2 and TRBJ1-1; D unclear. The V and J ends lost 1 base and 1 base respectively, with 19 bases between them. There are 18 residues in the CDR3. Germline V gives CDR1 SNHLY, CDR2 FYNNEI. CDR3 DNA sequence: TGTGCCAGCAGTGAAGACGTGGCCAGGCAATATTGGAACACTGAAGCTTTCTTT. As protein: CASSEDVARQYWNTEAFF.

The rearrangement joins TRBV5-6 to TRBJ1-2; a weak D match, TRBD1 (6 bases). CDR1 and CDR2 from the germline V gene are SGHDT and YYEEEE. This CDR3 comprises 15 residues. V lost 4 bases, J lost 4 bases, and 17 bases lay in between. In DNA, the CDR3 is TGTGCCAGCAGCAACGACAGGAAACTCCTCTATGGCTACACCTTC. It yields the protein CASSNDRKLLYGYTF.

This chain links TRBV7-2 with TRBJ2-3; maybe TRBD2 (5 bases). V was shortened by 1 base and J by 6 bases, with 11 bases between the two germline ends. Germline V lookup: CDR1 SGHTA, CDR2 FQGNSA. This CDR3 has 14 amino acids. The CDR3 nucleotides are TGTGCCAGCAGCTTAGTCCTACGGGGTGATACGCAGTATTTT. Its translation: CASSLVLRGDTQYF.

The chain uses TRBV9 and TRBJ2-3; 7 bases are a match to TRBD1. Looked up from germline, CDR1 is SGDLS and CDR2 is YYNGEE. The CDR3 loop spans 15 amino acids. V gave up 1 base and J gave up 6 bases; unmatched junction bases: 8. The chain's CDR3 is CASSVQGVIGDTQYF. In nucleotides, the CDR3 is TGTGCCAGCAGCGTACAGGGGGTCATCGGGGATACGCAGTATTTT.

The chain carries TRBV4-1 and TRBJ2-7; no firm D call. Germline V lookup: CDR1 MGHRA, CDR2 YSYEKL. The CDR3 extends over 18 amino acids. V gave up 0 bases and J gave up 1 base, with 19 bases separating them. In DNA form, the CDR3 reads TGCGCCAGCAGCCAAGATTATACTCAAGCATCCCTATCCTACGAGCAGTACTTC. Protein product: CASSQDYTQASLSYEQYF.

The J gene is TRBJ2-7, the V gene TRBV6-5; D is uncertain. Trimming took 2 bases from V and 4 from J, leaving 9 bases between them. The germline V gene encodes CDR1 MNHEY and CDR2 SVGAGI. This CDR3 spans 13 amino acids. The CDR3 loop reads CASSYQESYEQYF. The DNA for the CDR3 is TGTGCCAGCAGTTACCAGGAATCGTACGAGCAGTACTTC.

The rearrangement uses TRBV15 and TRBJ2-7; 8 nucleotides line up with TRBD2. Germline CDR1 LNHNV, CDR2 YYDKDF (reference sequence). The CDR3 spans 16 residues. Trimming cost V 0 bases and J 12 bases; bases outside gene matches: 16. The CDR3 DNA follows: TGTGCCACCAGCAGAGATCGGGAGGGGATCGGAAGAATTCCGTACTTC. This encodes CATSRDREGIGRIPYF. The variable domain in full, completed from reference TRBV15 and TRBJ2-7, reads DAMVIQNPRYQVTQFGKPVTLSCSQTLNHNVMYWYQQKSSQAPKLLFHYYDKDFNNEADTPDNFQSRRPNTSFCFLDIRSPGLGDTAMYLCATSRDREGIGRIPYFGPGTRLTVT.

V is TRBV19 and J is TRBJ1-6, with 11 nucleotides matching TRBD1. Trimming took 6 bases from V and 9 from J; bases not matched to a gene: 7. Germline assignment: CDR1 LNHDA and CDR2 SQIVND (reference sequence). The CDR3 is made up of 15 amino acids. CDR3 coding DNA: TGTGCCAGTAGGACCGGACAGGGGGCGAGTTCACCCCTCCACTTT. This sequence encodes CASRTGQGASSPLHF. Together with reference TRBV19 and TRBJ1-6, the CDR3 gives the full variable domain: DGGITQSPKYLFRKEGQNVTLSCEQNLNHDAMYWYRQDPGQGLRLIYYSQIVNDFQKGDIAEGYSVSREKKESFPLTVTSAQKNPTAFYLCASRTGQGASSPLHFGNGTRLTVT.

This chain links TRBV5-1 with TRBJ1-1; no clear D gene. In germline, CDR1 is SGHRS, CDR2 YFSETQ. Trimming stripped 3 bases from V and 3 bases from J, with 6 bases between. The CDR3 contains 12 residues. Here the CDR3 DNA reads TGCGCCAGCAGCTCGGGGTACACTGAAGCTTTCTTT. Amino acids: CASSSGYTEAFF.

This chain connects TRBV30 to TRBJ2-1; 13 nucleotides agree with TRBD2. Germline V CDR1 and CDR2: GTSNPN, SVGIG (reference sequence). V was pared by 0 bases and J by 4 bases, with 0 bases of the junction left unmatched. The CDR3 extends over 15 amino acids. The CDR3 nucleotides are TGTGCCTGGAGTGTACTAGCGGGGGGGTACAATGAGCAGTTCTTC. It codes for CAWSVLAGGYNEQFF.

This rearrangement joins TRBV9 to TRBJ2-2; weak D call: TRBD2 (7 bases). CDR3 length: 16 amino acids. The germline gives CDR1 SGDLS, CDR2 YYNGEE. Trimming cost V 0 bases and J 6 bases, with 15 bases left between them. The CDR3 nucleotides read TGTGCCAGCAGCGTAGCTTGGGGGGGCCTCCCCGGGGAGCTGTTTTTT. This codes for CASSVAWGGLPGELFF.

The rearrangement links TRBV4-2 to TRBJ1-5, with D possibly being TRBD1 (5 bases). This CDR3 has 16 residues. Trimming pared 4 bases from V and 5 bases from J, leaving 18 bases between. Looked up from germline, CDR1 is LGHNA and CDR2 is YNFKEQ. The CDR3, as DNA: TGTGCCAGCAGCCCGATGTGGGGAGGGGAGTATCAGCCCCAGCATTTT. This sequence encodes CASSPMWGGEYQPQHF.

The rearrangement joins TRBV5-5 to TRBJ2-1, with a possible D match to TRBD1 (6 bases). V was clipped by 3 bases and J by 2 bases, with 6 bases between them. The germline V gene has CDR1 SGHKS and CDR2 YYEKEE (reference sequence). The CDR3 is made up of 13 amino acids. The CDR3 loop reads CASSWTAYNEQFF. The DNA of the CDR3 is TGTGCCAGCAGCTGGACAGCCTACAATGAGCAGTTCTTC.

A note on this clone: One junction end does not reproduce the germline sequence, and a read error may be involved. The CDR3 protein is CASSLTGEANSPLHF. In DNA form, the CDR3 reads TGTGCTAGCAGCCTCACCGGGGAAGCCAATTCACCCCTCCACTTT. The chain couples TRBV7-7 to TRBJ1-6, with D hard to call. The CDR3 has 15 amino acids. CDR1 and CDR2 from the germline V gene are SSHAT and FNYEAQ (reference sequence). The whole variable domain, remainder taken from reference TRBV7-7 and TRBJ1-6, is GAGVSQSPRYKVTKRGQDVTLRCDPISSHATLYWYQQALGQGPEFLTYFNYEAQPDKSGLPSDRFSAERPEGSISTLTIQRTEQRDSAMYRCASSLTGEANSPLHFGNGTRLTVT.

Only one count was recorded for this clone. The chain uses TRBV4-1 and TRBJ2-7, with a possible D match to TRBD1 (5 bases). This CDR3 region has 14 residues. The germline V gene encodes CDR1 MGHRA and CDR2 YSYEKL. Deletions cut 7 bases from V and 4 bases from J, with 17 bases between. CDR3 amino acids: CASTIREGLYEQYF. The CDR3 DNA follows: TGCGCCAGCACAATCAGGGAAGGGCTGTACGAGCAGTACTTC.

The V gene is TRBV28, the J gene TRBJ1-3, with D hard to call. CDR1 is MDHEN, CDR2 SYDVKM, per germline. The CDR3 runs to 15 residues. V gave up 2 bases and J gave up 3 bases, with 11 bases separating them. The CDR3 reads CASSLDGEVGNTIYF. In DNA, the CDR3 is TGTGCCAGCAGTTTAGACGGTGAGGTTGGAAACACCATATATTTT. Variable domain in full (rest from reference TRBV28 and TRBJ1-3): DVKVTQSSRYLVKRTGEKVFLECVQDMDHENMFWYRQDPGLGLRLIYFSYDVKMKEKGDIPEGYSVSREKKERFSLILESASTNQTSMYLCASSLDGEVGNTIYFGEGSWLTVV.

J is TRBJ2-7 and V is TRBV9; a weak D match, TRBD2 (7 bases). The germline CDR1 and CDR2 sequences are SGDLS and YYNGEE. V lost 5 bases to trimming and J lost 6 bases, with 18 bases between them. The CDR3 spans 14 residues. CDR3 sequence (DNA): TGTGCCAGCAGTGGGGGGGCAGGGAGGGGCGAGCAGTACTTC. Protein sequence: CASSGGAGRGEQYF.